The 14 T cell receptor beta chains in this list originate from one sample, sequenced in a study of glioma-infiltrating T cells. The iRepertoire nested amplicon-rescue multiplex PCR amplified TCR alpha and beta CDR3s from RNA. TCRdb re-analysed the multiplex PCR reads in MiXCR, keeping a single row per CDR3 protein. The table has more than 300,000 distinct CDR3 sequences, around 38% seen once. The material sequenced was glioma tissue, nonneoplastic brain tissue, or PBMCs (not recorded which). The receptors originated from a human donor with low-grade glioma or glioblastoma, undergoing nonglioma brain surgery, or in good health (not recorded which).

There are many counts of this clonotype. This chain joins TRBV28 and TRBJ2-7; D is uncertain. V was cut by 1 base and J by 2 bases, with 9 bases left in between. The CDR3 sequence is 14 residues long. CDR1 MDHEN and CDR2 SYDVKM come from the germline V gene. The CDR3 loop reads CASSLYLETYEQYF. In nucleotides, the CDR3 is TGTGCCAGCAGTTTATATCTGGAAACCTACGAGCAGTACTTC.

This rearrangement joins TRBV29-1 to TRBJ1-5; weak D call: TRBD1 (5 bases). The V gene lost 4 bases and the J gene lost 5 bases, with 15 bases spanning the gap. This CDR3 region has 14 residues. Germline loops: CDR1 SQVTM, CDR2 ANQGSEA. CDR3 in amino acids: CSVAMDTGYQPQHF. Written as DNA, the CDR3 is TGCAGCGTTGCTATGGACACTGGCTATCAGCCCCAGCATTTT.

The CDR3 is CASSGQGAFEQFF. CDR3 DNA: TGCGCCAGCAGCGGACAGGGGGCATTTGAGCAGTTCTTC. This chain connects TRBV4-3 to TRBJ2-1; 11 nucleotides agree with TRBD1. The germline V gene encodes CDR1 LGHNA and CDR2 YSLEER. CDR3 length equals 13 residues. Trimming removed 5 bases from V and 9 bases from J; junction bases left unmatched: 3.

The rearrangement joins TRBV28 to TRBJ2-1; the D gene is possibly TRBD1 (6 bases). The CDR3 spans 16 residues. V was cut by 5 bases and J by 6 bases, with 20 bases left in between. Looked up from germline, CDR1 is MDHEN and CDR2 is SYDVKM. The CDR3, as DNA: TGTGCCAGCAGTAATACCCGGGTCACAGGGAGCAATGAGCAGTTCTTC. This sequence encodes CASSNTRVTGSNEQFF. The variable domain in full, with the rest retrieved from reference TRBV28 and TRBJ2-1, is DVKVTQSSRYLVKRTGEKVFLECVQDMDHENMFWYRQDPGLGLRLIYFSYDVKMKEKGDIPEGYSVSREKKERFSLILESASTNQTSMYLCASSNTRVTGSNEQFFGPGTRLTVL.

This clonotype was seen ten or more times. The chain has TRBV6-1 and TRBJ2-1; 11 bases fit TRBD1. J gave up 7 bases and V 8 bases, and 7 bases lay outside the gene matches. Germline loops: CDR1 MNHNS, CDR2 SASEGT. This CDR3 region has 14 residues. The CDR3 here is CASDGDRGFNEQFF. The CDR3 nucleotides are TGTGCCAGCGATGGGGACAGGGGGTTTAATGAGCAGTTCTTC.

V gene TRBV7-9 combines with J gene TRBJ2-1; D unclear. Trimming removed 5 bases at V and 3 bases at J, with 14 bases between. CDR1 and CDR2 from the germline V gene are SEHNR and FQNEAQ (reference sequence). The CDR3 spans 15 residues. The CDR3 protein is CASSHVSQYYNEQFF. As DNA, the CDR3 is TGTGCCAGCAGCCACGTCTCCCAGTACTACAATGAGCAGTTCTTC.

A few counts support this clonotype. This chain links TRBV20-1 with TRBJ1-4, with 7 bases fitting TRBD1. This CDR3 spans 14 amino acids. Trimming cost V 6 bases and J 8 bases; bases outside gene matches: 12. The germline CDR1 and CDR2 sequences are DFQATT and SNEGSKA (reference sequence). CDR3 bases: TGCAGTGCGACGCCCCGGACAGGAGAGGAAAAACTGTTTTTT. Amino acids: CSATPRTGEEKLFF.

This clonotype was seen more than once but under ten times. The chain carries TRBV28 and TRBJ2-1, with unresolved D. Germline CDR1 and CDR2: MDHEN and SYDVKM. V lost 2 bases and J lost 1, with 12 bases in between. The CDR3 runs to 16 residues. The DNA for the CDR3 is TGTGCCAGCAGTTTACTATCCCCTGGGTCCTACAATGAGCAGTTCTTC. It is translated as CASSLLSPGSYNEQFF.

Concerning this clonotype itself: Without the conserved terminal phenylalanine or tryptophan, this CDR3 likely stems from a read error. CDR3 bases: TGTGCCAGCAAGCGGGGGGTTGGCACAGATACGCAGTATTGT. It yields the protein CASKRGVGTDTQYC. The V and J genes are TRBV11-2 and TRBJ2-3, with 9 bases that match TRBD2. CDR3 size: 14 residues. V lost 7 bases, J lost 1 base, and 3 bases stayed unmatched. Germline CDR1 reads SGHAT; CDR2 reads FQNNGV.

This clonotype was counted at least ten times. The chain employs TRBV27 and TRBJ2-1, with a possible D match to TRBD2 (6 bases). Germline values: CDR1 MNHEY, CDR2 SMNVEV (reference sequence). CDR3 size: 17 residues. V lost 5 bases to trimming and J lost 3 bases, with 20 bases between them. The CDR3 sequence is CASSRTGWGGIYNEQFF. In nucleotides, the CDR3 is TGTGCCAGCAGTAGAACCGGTTGGGGAGGAATCTACAATGAGCAGTTCTTC.

This clonotype has a count of ten or more. The chain couples TRBV7-2 to TRBJ2-3, with TRBD2 as a possible D gene (6 bases). The germline CDR1 and CDR2 sequences are SGHTA and FQGNSA. V lost 0 bases, J lost 5 bases, and 15 bases lay in between. This CDR3 comprises 16 residues. CDR3 loop: CASSLAPGTRRDTQYF. CDR3 bases: TGTGCCAGCAGCTTAGCCCCCGGGACTCGAAGAGATACGCAGTATTTT.

The chain joins TRBV4-1 to TRBJ2-1; no clear D gene. CDR1 and CDR2 from the germline V gene are MGHRA and YSYEKL. The CDR3 spans 18 residues. Trimming left V 1 base short and J 0 bases short, with 16 bases between. CDR3 bases: TGCGCCAGCAGCCAAGCCGAGTGGCGCACGAGCTCCTACAATGAGCAGTTCTTC. As protein: CASSQAEWRTSSYNEQFF.

This clonotype was observed at least ten times. The rearrangement joins TRBV20-1 to TRBJ2-7, with D possibly being TRBD2 (7 bases). The germline V gene encodes CDR1 DFQATT and CDR2 SNEGSKA (reference sequence). The CDR3 is made up of 14 amino acids. The V gene lost 3 bases and the J gene lost 0 bases, with 12 bases spanning the gap. The CDR3 loop reads CSAREGGPSYEQYF. The CDR3 DNA is TGCAGTGCTAGGGAGGGGGGGCCCTCCTACGAGCAGTACTTC.

Turning to this clonotype: A much larger clone differs from this one at a single base, so this may be a read error. V usage is TRBV30 and J usage is TRBJ1-2; D not resolved. CDR1 is GTSNPN and CDR2 is SVGIG in the germline V gene (reference sequence). The CDR3 runs 13 residues. V was cut by 0 bases and J by 5 bases, with 10 bases left in between. The CDR3 DNA reads as TGTGCCTGGAGTGTCGGCGGAAAGTATGGCTACACCTTC. Translation: CAWSVGGKYGYTF.